This is a list of T cell receptor beta chains from one sample in a study of blood T cell repertoires in COVID-19. The protocol was immunoSEQ multiplex PCR, while the TCRdb copy is restricted to in-frame clones and leaves out a portion. The data show roughly 140,000 clones, 65% to 90% seen once. Sequencing used peripheral blood. The receptors were gathered from a woman aged 45 to 65 with acute or convalescent COVID-19. The CDR3 runs from the conserved cysteine through the conserved F or W. Each record gives: clone size, J gene, D gene, V gene, CDR3 DNA, CDR3 protein. D genes are given only for firm matches. Size tells how often a clone was seen (once, few, many) or the class of an expanded clone, and some rows leave it out.

clone size: -; J gene: TRBJ1-2; D gene: TRBD1; V gene: TRBV28; CDR3 DNA: TGTGCCAGCAGTTTATCGCTCCTGGAGGACAGGAATTCTTTGCGCTATGGCTACACCTTC; CDR3 protein: CASSLSLLEDRNSLRYGYTF
clone size: -; J gene: TRBJ2-7; D gene: -; V gene: TRBV28; CDR3 DNA: TGTGCCAGCAGTTGGACGGGATCCTACGAGCAGTACTTC; CDR3 protein: CASSWTGSYEQYF
clone size: -; J gene: TRBJ1-2; D gene: TRBD1; V gene: TRBV5-1; CDR3 DNA: TGCGCCAGCAGCCCACAGGGGATGGCGGCTGGCTACACCTTC; CDR3 protein: CASSPQGMAAGYTF
clone size: -; J gene: TRBJ1-6; D gene: TRBD1; V gene: TRBV5-1; CDR3 DNA: TGCGCCAGCAGCTTGGGACAGGGGAGTTCACCCCTCCACTTT; CDR3 protein: CASSLGQGSSPLHF
clone size: -; J gene: TRBJ2-2; D gene: TRBD1; V gene: TRBV4-3; CDR3 DNA: TGCGCCAGCAGCCAGGAAACCGGGACAGGCAACACCGGGGAGCTGTTTTTT; CDR3 protein: CASSQETGTGNTGELFF
clone size: -; J gene: TRBJ1-2; D gene: TRBD1; V gene: TRBV3-1/TRBV3-2; CDR3 DNA: TGTGCCAGCAGCCAAGAGCATTCTAATCGAGACAGGGGCTATGGCTACACCTTC; CDR3 protein: CASSQEHSNRDRGYGYTF
clone size: -; J gene: TRBJ2-3; D gene: -; V gene: TRBV7-2; CDR3 DNA: TGTGCCAGCAGCTTAGTGAGAGTTTCTAGCACAGATACGCAGTATTTT; CDR3 protein: CASSLVRVSSTDTQYF
clone size: -; J gene: TRBJ1-1; D gene: TRBD1; V gene: TRBV27; CDR3 DNA: TGTGCCAGCAGTCCTCACAGGGGGTGGGCTTTCTTT; CDR3 protein: CASSPHRGWAFF
clone size: -; J gene: TRBJ2-7; D gene: TRBD1; V gene: TRBV13; CDR3 DNA: TGTGCCAGCAGCTACACCCTCGGACAGGTTCCCTACGAGCAGTACTTC; CDR3 protein: CASSYTLGQVPYEQYF
clone size: once; J gene: TRBJ2-7; D gene: TRBD2; V gene: TRBV5-4; CDR3 DNA: TGTGCCAGCAGCTTAGGGACTAGCCGTCCCTACGAGCAGTACTTC; CDR3 protein: CASSLGTSRPYEQYF
clone size: -; J gene: TRBJ2-7; D gene: -; V gene: TRBV2; CDR3 DNA: TGTGCCAGCAGTTCTCACCCGACAGCCCCCTACGAGCAGTACTTC; CDR3 protein: CASSSHPTAPYEQYF
clone size: -; J gene: TRBJ1-1; D gene: -; V gene: TRBV30; CDR3 DNA: TGTGCCTGGAGTGTCGGGAGGGGCGAAGCTTTCTTT; CDR3 protein: CAWSVGRGEAFF
clone size: few; J gene: TRBJ1-2; D gene: TRBD1; V gene: TRBV19; CDR3 DNA: TGTGCCAGTAGATGGGGACAGGGGAGCTATGGCTACACCTTC; CDR3 protein: CASRWGQGSYGYTF
clone size: -; J gene: TRBJ2-6; D gene: -; V gene: TRBV28; CDR3 DNA: TGTGCCAGCAGTTTACAGGGTCCTGGGGCCAACGTCCTGACTTTC; CDR3 protein: CASSLQGPGANVLTF
clone size: -; J gene: TRBJ2-5; D gene: TRBD1; V gene: TRBV4-2; CDR3 DNA: TGTGCCAGCAGCCTGGACAGGGGACAAGAGACCCAGTACTTC; CDR3 protein: CASSLDRGQETQYF
clone size: -; J gene: TRBJ1-2; D gene: -; V gene: TRBV6-2/TRBV6-3; CDR3 DNA: TGTGCCAGCAGTTACACAGGTTCCACTAACTATGGCTACACCTTC; CDR3 protein: CASSYTGSTNYGYTF
clone size: -; J gene: TRBJ2-1; D gene: -; V gene: TRBV9; CDR3 DNA: TGTGCCAGCAGCGTCCAAGCGGGTTTGGGGAATGAGCAGTTCTTC; CDR3 protein: CASSVQAGLGNEQFF
clone size: -; J gene: TRBJ2-2; D gene: TRBD1; V gene: TRBV28; CDR3 DNA: TGTGCCAGCAGTCCCTCACAGGGGGCGAACACCGGGGAGCTGTTTTTT; CDR3 protein: CASSPSQGANTGELFF
clone size: few; J gene: TRBJ1-1; D gene: -; V gene: TRBV4-3; CDR3 DNA: TGCGCCAGCAGCCAAGATCCAGGCGACACTGAAGCTTTCTTT; CDR3 protein: CASSQDPGDTEAFF
clone size: -; J gene: TRBJ2-3; D gene: -; V gene: TRBV2; CDR3 DNA: TGTGCCAGCCGGGTAGCGCCGAGCACAGATACGCAGTATTTT; CDR3 protein: CASRVAPSTDTQYF
clone size: -; J gene: TRBJ1-1; D gene: -; V gene: TRBV27; CDR3 DNA: TGTGCCAGCAGTTTATTGGCCACCGAGGCGAACACTGAAGCTTTCTTT; CDR3 protein: CASSLLATEANTEAFF
clone size: few; J gene: TRBJ1-3; D gene: -; V gene: TRBV4-2; CDR3 DNA: TGTGCCAGCAGCCAAGATAGAGCCTCTGGAAACACCATATATTTT; CDR3 protein: CASSQDRASGNTIYF
clone size: -; J gene: TRBJ2-1; D gene: TRBD2; V gene: TRBV11-2; CDR3 DNA: TGTGCCAGCAGCTCGGGACTAGCGGGGGGGCAGGATGAGCAGTTCTTC; CDR3 protein: CASSSGLAGGQDEQFF
clone size: -; J gene: TRBJ2-7; D gene: -; V gene: TRBV6-2/TRBV6-3; CDR3 DNA: TGTGCCAGCAGTTACTCGCGCCCTTTTTATTACGAGCAGTACTTC; CDR3 protein: CASSYSRPFYYEQYF
clone size: -; J gene: TRBJ1-2; D gene: -; V gene: TRBV7-8; CDR3 DNA: TGTGCCAGCAGCTTATCTCGGGGATACCGCTATGGCTACACCTTC; CDR3 protein: CASSLSRGYRYGYTF
clone size: -; J gene: TRBJ1-1; D gene: -; V gene: TRBV7-9; CDR3 DNA: TGTGCCAGCAGCTTACGGGGTGAGGGCACTGAAGCTTTCTTT; CDR3 protein: CASSLRGEGTEAFF
clone size: -; J gene: TRBJ1-5; D gene: -; V gene: TRBV19; CDR3 DNA: TGTGCCAGTAGCCTGGACATTTATCGGCCCCAGCATTTT; CDR3 protein: CASSLDIYRPQHF
clone size: once; J gene: TRBJ1-5; D gene: -; V gene: TRBV28; CDR3 DNA: TGTGCCAGCAGTTTCAATAGCAATCAGCCCCAGCATTTT; CDR3 protein: CASSFNSNQPQHF
clone size: -; J gene: TRBJ1-2; D gene: TRBD1; V gene: TRBV25-1; CDR3 DNA: TGTGCCAGCAGTGAATCCTACCGACAGGGGGAGGGCGGCTACACCTTC; CDR3 protein: CASSESYRQGEGGYTF
clone size: -; J gene: TRBJ2-2; D gene: TRBD1; V gene: TRBV4-2; CDR3 DNA: TGTGCCAGCAGCCCAGGTGGGACAGCGTTCGACGGGGAGCTGTTTTTT; CDR3 protein: CASSPGGTAFDGELFF
clone size: once; J gene: TRBJ1-6; D gene: -; V gene: TRBV9; CDR3 DNA: TGTGCCAGCAGCGTAGATCCAGGGCCGAAGGGTTCACCCCTCCACTTT; CDR3 protein: CASSVDPGPKGSPLHF
clone size: -; J gene: TRBJ1-5; D gene: -; V gene: TRBV4-3; CDR3 DNA: TGCGCCAGCAGCCAAGAAGGCGGAGGGCAGCCCCAGCATTTT; CDR3 protein: CASSQEGGGQPQHF
clone size: -; J gene: TRBJ1-6; D gene: TRBD1; V gene: TRBV10-3; CDR3 DNA: TGTGCCATCAGTGAGAGAGGGGGGGGACAGGTAGCCTTAGCATCACCCCTCCACTTT; CDR3 protein: CAISERGGGQVALASPLHF
clone size: -; J gene: TRBJ1-1; D gene: -; V gene: TRBV14; CDR3 DNA: TGTGCCAGCAGCCAAGGTCAAATTTCTGAAGCTTTCTTT; CDR3 protein: CASSQGQISEAFF
clone size: once; J gene: TRBJ2-3; D gene: TRBD2; V gene: TRBV7-2; CDR3 DNA: TGTGCCAGCAGCTTAACCGGGACTAGCGGGAGGGCCAAAGATACGCAGTATTTT; CDR3 protein: CASSLTGTSGRAKDTQYF
clone size: -; J gene: TRBJ2-5; D gene: TRBD2; V gene: TRBV6-6; CDR3 DNA: TGTGCCAGCAGTTACTCGACCGGGACTAGCGGGGAGACCCAGTACTTC; CDR3 protein: CASSYSTGTSGETQYF
clone size: once; J gene: TRBJ1-2; D gene: -; V gene: TRBV6-5; CDR3 DNA: TGTGCCAGCAGTATCGGGGGGCGCCGCTATGGCTACACCTTC; CDR3 protein: CASSIGGRRYGYTF
clone size: -; J gene: TRBJ1-1; D gene: -; V gene: TRBV10-3; CDR3 DNA: TGTGCCGCGGGAAAGTCGGGAACTGAAGCTTTCTTT; CDR3 protein: CAAGKSGTEAFF
clone size: few; J gene: TRBJ1-1; D gene: -; V gene: TRBV18; CDR3 DNA: TGTGCCAGCTCACCAGGTCAGGGGAACACTGAAGCTTTCTTT; CDR3 protein: CASSPGQGNTEAFF
clone size: -; J gene: TRBJ1-2; D gene: TRBD1; V gene: TRBV5-1; CDR3 DNA: TGCGCCAGCAGCCCCACGAGCCGACAGGGGACCACCTTC; CDR3 protein: CASSPTSRQGTTF